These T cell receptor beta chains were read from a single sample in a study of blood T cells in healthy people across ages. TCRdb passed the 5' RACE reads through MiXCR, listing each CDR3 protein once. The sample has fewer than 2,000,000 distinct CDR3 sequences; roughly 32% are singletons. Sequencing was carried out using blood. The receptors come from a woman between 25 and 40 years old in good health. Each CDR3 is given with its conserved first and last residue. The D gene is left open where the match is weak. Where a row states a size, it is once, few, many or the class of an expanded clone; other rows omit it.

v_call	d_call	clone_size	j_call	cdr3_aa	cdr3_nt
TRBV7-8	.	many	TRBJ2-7	CASSLQGSGYEQYF	TGTGCCAGCAGCTTGCAGGGAAGCGGGTACGAGCAGTACTTC
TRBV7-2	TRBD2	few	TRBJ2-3	CASSKLAGALSTDTQYF	TGTGCCAGCAGCAAACTAGCGGGGGCACTCAGCACAGATACGCAGTATTTT
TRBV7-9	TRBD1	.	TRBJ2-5	CASSEGAGETQYF	TGTGCCAGCAGCGAGGGGGCCGGAGAGACCCAGTACTTC
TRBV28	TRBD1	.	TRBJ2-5	CASSFGDRLEYF	TGTGCCAGCAGTTTTGGGGACAGATTAGAGTACTTC
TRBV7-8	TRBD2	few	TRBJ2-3	CASSFVTSGVEYF	TGTGCCAGCAGCTTTGTGACTAGCGGGGTGGAGTATTTT
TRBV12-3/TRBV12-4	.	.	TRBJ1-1	CASRQMNTEAFF	TGTGCCAGCAGACAAATGAACACTGAAGCTTTCTTT
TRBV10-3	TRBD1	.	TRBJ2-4	CAIINTSDRGLLAKNIQYF	TGTGCCATCATTAACACCTCCGACAGGGGGCTACTAGCCAAAAACATTCAGTACTTC
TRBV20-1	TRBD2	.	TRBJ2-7	CSVRTSGNYEQHF	TGCAGTGTTCGGACTAGCGGGAACTACGAGCAGCACTTC
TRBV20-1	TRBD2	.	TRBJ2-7	CSAQQGTSGRSSYEQYF	TGCAGTGCCCAACAAGGGACTAGCGGGAGGAGCTCCTACGAGCAGTACTTC
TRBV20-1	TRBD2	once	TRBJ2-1	CSARLQRGAAYNEQFF	TGCAGTGCTAGATTACAGCGGGGGGCAGCCTACAATGAGCAGTTCTTC
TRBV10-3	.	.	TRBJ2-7	CAISGGGSPNYEQYF	TGTGCCATCAGTGGAGGTGGCAGCCCCAACTACGAGCAGTACTTC
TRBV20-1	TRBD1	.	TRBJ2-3	CSPAPGQGSTDTQYF	TGCAGTCCAGCCCCCGGACAGGGGAGCACAGATACGCAGTATTTT
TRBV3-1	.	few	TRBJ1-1	CASSQFPGHRGAFF	TGTGCCAGCAGCCAGTTTCCGGGACACAGAGGCGCTTTCTTT
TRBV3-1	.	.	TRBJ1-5	CASSQGTPYLNQPQHF	TGTGCCAGCAGCCAGGGGACACCTTACCTTAATCAGCCCCAGCATTTT
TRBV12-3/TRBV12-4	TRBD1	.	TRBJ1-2	CASTSGQVSNYGYTF	TGTGCCAGCACCTCCGGACAGGTGTCTAACTATGGCTACACCTTC
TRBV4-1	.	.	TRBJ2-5	CASSQELPGGTQYF	TGCGCCAGCAGCCAAGAGCTTCCCGGGGGGACCCAGTACTTC
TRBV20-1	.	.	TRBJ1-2	CSADGRATEGYTF	TGCAGTGCAGATGGCAGGGCCACTGAGGGCTACACCTTC
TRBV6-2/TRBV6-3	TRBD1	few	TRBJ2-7	CASSYPSGQRTYEQYF	TGTGCCAGCAGTTATCCTTCGGGACAGCGAACCTACGAGCAGTACTTC
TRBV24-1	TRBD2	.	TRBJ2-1	CATSIAGGPYNEQFF	TGTGCCACCTCAATAGCGGGAGGGCCCTACAATGAGCAGTTCTTC
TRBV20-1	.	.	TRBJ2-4	CSAKPLAKNIQYF	TGCAGTGCGAAACCCCTAGCCAAAAACATTCAGTACTTC
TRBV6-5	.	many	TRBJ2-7	CASSREYEQYF	TGTGCCAGCTCCAGGGAATACGAGCAGTACTTC
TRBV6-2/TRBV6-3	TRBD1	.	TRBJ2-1	CASSYGVQGARVPFF	TGTGCCAGCAGTTACGGGGTTCAGGGGGCTAGGGTTCCGTTCTTC
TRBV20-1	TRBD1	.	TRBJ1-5	CSAREMGQGYSNQPQHF	TGCAGTGCTAGGGAAATGGGACAGGGCTATAGCAATCAGCCCCAGCATTTT
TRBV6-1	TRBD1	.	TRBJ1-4	CASRERARGQGNEKLFF	TGTGCCAGCAGGGAAAGAGCCAGGGGGCAGGGTAATGAAAAACTGTTTTTT
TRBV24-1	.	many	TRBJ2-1	CATSGAGGYNEQFF	TGTGCCACCAGTGGGGCAGGGGGGTACAATGAGCAGTTCTTC
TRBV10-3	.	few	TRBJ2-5	CAISEGELGETQYF	TGTGCCATCAGTGAGGGTGAGCTCGGAGAGACCCAGTACTTC
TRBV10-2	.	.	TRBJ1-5	CASSETGTAEYANQPQHF	TGCGCCAGCAGTGAGACCGGGACGGCTGAATACGCCAATCAGCCCCAGCATTTT
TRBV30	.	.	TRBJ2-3	CAWSIQRSDTQYF	TGTGCCTGGAGCATCCAGAGGTCCGATACGCAGTATTTT
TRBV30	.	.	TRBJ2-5	CAWKVYQETQYF	TGTGCCTGGAAGGTGTACCAAGAGACCCAGTACTTC
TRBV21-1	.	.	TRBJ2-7	CAGSKAGREGHEQYF	TGTGCCGGCAGCAAAGCTGGGAGGGAAGGCCACGAGCAGTACTTC
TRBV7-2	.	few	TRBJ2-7	CASSPGQWVNYEQYF	TGTGCCAGCAGCCCAGGACAGTGGGTAAACTACGAGCAGTACTTC
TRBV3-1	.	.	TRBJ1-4	CASSQAAEGEKLFF	TGTGCCAGCAGCCAAGCCGCCGAGGGCGAAAAACTGTTTTTT
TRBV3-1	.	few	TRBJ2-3	CASSHWGTGGADTQYF	TGTGCCAGCAGCCATTGGGGTACAGGAGGTGCAGATACGCAGTATTTT
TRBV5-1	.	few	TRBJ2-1	CASHESPPLGMRTSEQFF	TGCGCCAGCCACGAAAGCCCCCCCTTAGGAATGCGTACCAGCGAGCAGTTCTTC
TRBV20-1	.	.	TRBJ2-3	CSARGTSSKDTQYF	TGCAGTGCTAGAGGAACTAGCTCGAAAGATACGCAGTATTTT
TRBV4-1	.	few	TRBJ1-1	CASSRQRLNTEAFF	TGCGCCAGCAGCCGACAGCGACTGAACACTGAAGCTTTCTTT
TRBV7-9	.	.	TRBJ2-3	CASLYGAGARDTQYF	TGTGCCAGCCTCTACGGGGCGGGGGCCCGAGATACGCAGTATTTT
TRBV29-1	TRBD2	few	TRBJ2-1	CSAITSGTYNEQFF	TGCAGCGCTATAACTAGCGGGACATACAATGAGCAGTTCTTC
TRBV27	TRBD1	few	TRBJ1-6	CASSSNRGRDSPLHF	TGTGCCAGCAGTTCCAACAGGGGGCGAGATTCACCCCTCCACTTT
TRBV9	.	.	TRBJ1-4	CASSVGTFEEKLFF	TGTGCCAGCAGCGTCGGGACTTTTGAAGAAAAACTGTTTTTT
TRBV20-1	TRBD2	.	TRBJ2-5	CSASRIAGALYF	TGCAGTGCTAGCAGGATAGCGGGGGCCCTGTACTTC
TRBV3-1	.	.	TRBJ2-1	CASSHRDGTNSYNEQFF	TGTGCCAGCAGTCACAGAGACGGGACAAACTCCTACAATGAGCAGTTCTTC
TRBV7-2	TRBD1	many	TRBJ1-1	CASSRTGTANTEAFF	TGTGCCAGCAGCCGTACCGGGACAGCGAACACTGAAGCTTTCTTT
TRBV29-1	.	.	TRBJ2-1	CSVEVAGRKFF	TGCAGCGTTGAAGTCGCAGGCCGAAAGTTCTTC
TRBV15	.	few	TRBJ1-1	CATSRGRTIGSEAFF	TGTGCCACCAGCAGAGGCCGGACGATCGGGTCTGAAGCTTTCTTT
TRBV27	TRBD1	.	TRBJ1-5	CASSPIVGAGGTQPQHF	TGTGCCAGCAGTCCCATAGTGGGGGCAGGGGGCACTCAGCCCCAGCATTTT
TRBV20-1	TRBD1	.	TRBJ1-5	CSASRDRINQPQHF	TGCAGTGCTAGCCGGGACAGGATAAATCAGCCCCAGCATTTT
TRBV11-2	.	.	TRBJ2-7	CASRHRRSSYEQYF	TGTGCCAGCAGACACAGGAGGAGCTCCTACGAGCAGTACTTC